Listed below are T cell receptor beta chains from one sample, sequenced in a study of Tregs in tolerant kidney transplant recipients. The protocol was immunoSEQ multiplex PCR, while the TCRdb copy is restricted to in-frame clones and leaves out a portion. Among 100,000 or so clones, 80% to 95% were seen once, and the ten largest hold approximately 1.5%. The sample consisted of CD4+ T cells from blood (PBMCs), taken 12 months after the transplant. The receptors here all came from a human patient who received a combined kidney and bone marrow transplant. Some T cells may be transferred from the graft donor. Both conserved end residues are part of each CDR3. The D gene is left open where the match is weak. Not every row has a clone size; where given, it reads once, few, many or a size class.

clone size	D gene	CDR3 length	J gene	V gene	CDR3 protein	CDR3 DNA
-	TRBD2	17	TRBJ2-1	TRBV7-6	CASSLAGGGGLYNEQFF	TGTGCCAGCAGCCTCGCGGGAGGGGGGGGATTGTACAATGAGCAGTTCTTC
-	TRBD1	17	TRBJ2-2	TRBV7-2	CASSLRSGGLNTGELFF	TGTGCCAGCAGCTTACGGTCAGGGGGCCTTAACACCGGGGAGCTGTTTTTT
-	TRBD1	14	TRBJ2-7	TRBV5-1	CASSLETGAYEQYF	TGCGCCAGCAGCTTGGAGACAGGGGCATACGAGCAGTACTTC
-	-	13	TRBJ2-1	TRBV14	CASSQDLYNEQFF	TGTGCCAGCAGCCAAGACCTTTACAATGAGCAGTTCTTC
-	-	13	TRBJ2-7	TRBV7-9	CASSLGRSYEQYF	TGTGCCAGCAGCTTAGGGCGGTCCTACGAGCAGTACTTC
few	-	14	TRBJ2-5	TRBV5-1	CASSLDYRGETQYF	TGCGCCAGCAGCTTGGATTATCGGGGGGAGACCCAGTACTTC
-	-	15	TRBJ2-2	TRBV7-2	CASSRDNSNTGELFF	TGTGCCAGCAGCCGCGACAACTCGAACACCGGGGAGCTGTTTTTT
-	TRBD1	15	TRBJ2-2	TRBV5-4	CASSPGQGASGELFF	TGTGCCAGCAGCCCCGGGCAGGGGGCAAGCGGGGAGCTGTTTTTT
-	TRBD1	14	TRBJ2-7	TRBV5-5	CASSGGQVPYEQYF	TGTGCCAGCAGCGGGGGACAGGTCCCCTACGAGCAGTACTTC
few	-	14	TRBJ1-2	TRBV10-3	CAISESGNNYGYTF	TGTGCCATCAGTGAGAGCGGCAATAACTATGGCTACACCTTC
-	TRBD1	14	TRBJ2-7	TRBV7-2	CASRKPGQGYEQYF	TGTGCCAGCAGGAAACCGGGACAGGGGTACGAGCAGTACTTC
-	TRBD1	14	TRBJ2-7	TRBV7-2	CASSQQGGRYEQYF	TGTGCCAGCAGCCAACAAGGGGGCAGGTACGAGCAGTACTTC
-	-	16	TRBJ2-5	TRBV7-3	CASSSRRGTGEETQYF	TGTGCCAGCAGCTCAAGAAGAGGTACGGGAGAAGAGACCCAGTACTTC
-	-	14	TRBJ2-3	TRBV27	CASSSGFLADTQYF	TGTGCCAGCAGTTCCGGGTTTCTCGCAGATACGCAGTATTTT
-	-	15	TRBJ1-1	TRBV6-4	CASSLNRDPGTEAFF	TGTGCCAGCAGTCTAAACAGGGACCCGGGGACTGAAGCTTTCTTT
-	TRBD1	16	TRBJ1-1	TRBV6-1	CASSATQGEWGTEAFF	TGTGCCAGCAGTGCGACTCAGGGGGAGTGGGGCACTGAAGCTTTCTTT
-	TRBD1	15	TRBJ2-7	TRBV7-2	CASSLTGAAFHEQYF	TGTGCCAGCAGCTTAACAGGGGCGGCGTTCCACGAGCAGTACTTC
-	-	13	TRBJ1-2	TRBV6-4	CASSPRGNYGYTF	TGTGCCAGCAGCCCCAGGGGTAACTATGGCTACACCTTC
-	-	17	TRBJ1-2	TRBV7-8	CASSLGGVSGCNYGYTF	TGTGCCAGCAGCTTAGGGGGGGTAAGTGGCTGTAACTATGGCTACACCTTC
-	-	11	TRBJ2-5	TRBV10-3	CAGGPGETQYF	TGTGCGGGGGGGCCCGGAGAGACCCAGTACTTC
-	TRBD1	15	TRBJ1-5	TRBV2	CASSGGQGADQPQHF	TGTGCCAGCAGTGGGGGACAGGGCGCCGATCAGCCCCAGCATTTT
few	TRBD1	14	TRBJ2-2	TRBV2	CASSGDRHTGELFF	TGTGCCAGCAGTGGGGACAGACACACCGGGGAGCTGTTTTTT
-	-	14	TRBJ2-5	TRBV4-3	CASSQESWAETQYF	TGCGCCAGCAGCCAAGAAAGTTGGGCAGAGACCCAGTACTTC
-	-	15	TRBJ2-7	TRBV27	CASSLFARAWGEQYF	TGTGCCAGCAGTTTATTCGCGCGGGCCTGGGGCGAGCAGTACTTC
-	TRBD1	15	TRBJ1-4	TRBV7-9	CASSIQGRTNEKLFF	TGTGCCAGCAGCATACAGGGGCGTACTAATGAAAAACTGTTTTTT
-	-	16	TRBJ1-4	TRBV4-2	CASSQDLGRGYEKLFF	TGTGCCAGCAGCCAAGATCTTGGCAGGGGATATGAAAAACTGTTTTTT
-	TRBD1	15	TRBJ1-6	TRBV28	CASRPLDREHSPLHF	TGTGCCAGCAGGCCCCTGGACAGGGAGCATTCACCCCTCCACTTT
-	TRBD1	14	TRBJ2-3	TRBV7-2	CASSLDRSGDTQYF	TGTGCCAGCAGCCTGGACAGGAGCGGAGATACGCAGTATTTT
-	-	13	TRBJ1-2	TRBV28	CASRRLANYGYTF	TGTGCCAGCCGACGGCTAGCTAACTATGGCTACACCTTC
once	TRBD1	14	TRBJ1-2	TRBV6-5	CASSSDRGMWGYTF	TGTGCCAGCAGTTCAGACAGGGGAATGTGGGGCTACACCTTC
-	-	14	TRBJ2-7	TRBV11-2	CASSGFKNSYEQYF	TGTGCCAGCAGCGGCTTCAAGAATTCCTACGAGCAGTACTTC
-	TRBD1	13	TRBJ2-7	TRBV5-1	CASSLRGRDEQYF	TGCGCCAGCAGCCTCAGGGGGCGCGACGAGCAGTACTTC
-	TRBD1	15	TRBJ1-5	TRBV6-5	CASSYTGEWNQPQHF	TGTGCCAGCAGTTATACAGGGGAGTGGAATCAGCCCCAGCATTTT
-	-	14	TRBJ1-1	TRBV11-2	CASSSGHFNTEAFF	TGTGCCAGCAGCTCGGGACACTTCAACACTGAAGCTTTCTTT
once	-	15	TRBJ2-1	TRBV13	CASSGRLSGETEQFF	TGTGCCAGCAGCGGGAGACTGAGTGGGGAAACGGAGCAGTTCTTC
-	TRBD1	14	TRBJ2-5	TRBV19	CASSFDRAQETQYF	TGTGCCAGTAGCTTTGACAGGGCCCAAGAGACCCAGTACTTC
-	TRBD2	15	TRBJ2-1	TRBV4-3	CASSGELAVYNEQFF	TGCGCCAGCAGCGGGGAACTAGCGGTCTACAATGAGCAGTTCTTC
-	-	13	TRBJ2-5	TRBV7-2	CASSTEAEGTQYF	TGTGCCAGCAGCACCGAAGCCGAGGGGACCCAGTACTTC
once	-	16	TRBJ1-2	TRBV4-3	CASSQGTGELDYGYTF	TGCGCCAGCAGCCAGGGGACTGGGGAGTTGGACTATGGCTACACCTTC
-	TRBD1	13	TRBJ1-1	TRBV27	CASRQRDRAEAFF	TGTGCCAGCAGGCAACGGGACAGGGCTGAAGCTTTCTTT
-	-	17	TRBJ2-5	TRBV4-2	CASSQNLGVPGSETQYF	TGTGCCAGCAGCCAAAACTTGGGGGTCCCCGGGAGCGAGACCCAGTACTTC
once	-	15	TRBJ1-6	TRBV4-3	CASSLKGGGDSPLHF	TGCGCCAGCAGCCTAAAAGGGGGGGGAGATTCCCCCCTCCACTTT
-	-	13	TRBJ2-5	TRBV18	CASSLGTQETQYF	TGTGCCAGCTCACTTGGGACTCAAGAGACCCAGTACTTC
-	TRBD1	14	TRBJ1-2	TRBV6-5	CASTSTGVENGYTF	TGTGCCAGCACTTCGACAGGGGTAGAAAATGGCTACACCTTC
-	-	15	TRBJ1-1	TRBV13	CASSLLGRMNTEAFF	TGTGCCAGCAGCTTATTGGGGCGCATGAACACTGAAGCTTTCTTT
-	-	15	TRBJ2-3	TRBV18	CASSPQRQSTDTQYF	TGTGCCAGCTCACCACAGCGGCAAAGCACAGATACGCAGTATTTT
-	TRBD2	15	TRBJ2-7	TRBV7-2	CASRKTSGSLNEQYF	TGTGCCAGCAGAAAGACTAGCGGGAGTTTGAACGAGCAGTACTTC
-	TRBD1	11	TRBJ1-4	TRBV20-1	CSARPTGKLFF	TGCAGTGCGAGACCGACAGGGAAACTGTTTTTT
once	TRBD1	13	TRBJ2-1	TRBV29-1	CSVEATGGDEQFF	TGCAGCGTTGAAGCGACAGGGGGTGATGAGCAGTTCTTC